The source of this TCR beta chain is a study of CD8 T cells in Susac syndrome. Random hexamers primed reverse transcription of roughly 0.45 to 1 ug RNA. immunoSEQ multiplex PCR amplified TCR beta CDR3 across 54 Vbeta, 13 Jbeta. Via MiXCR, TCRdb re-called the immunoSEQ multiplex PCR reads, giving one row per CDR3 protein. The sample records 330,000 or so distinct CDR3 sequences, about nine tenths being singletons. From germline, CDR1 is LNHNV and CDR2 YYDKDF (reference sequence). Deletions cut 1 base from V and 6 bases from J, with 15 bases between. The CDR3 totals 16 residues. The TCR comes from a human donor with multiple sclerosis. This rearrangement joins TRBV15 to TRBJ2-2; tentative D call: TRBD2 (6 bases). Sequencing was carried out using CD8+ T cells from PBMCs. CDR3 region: CATSRGRAGRPGELFF. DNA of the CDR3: TGTGCCACCAGCAGAGGACGTGCGGGAAGGCCCGGGGAGCTGTTTTTT.